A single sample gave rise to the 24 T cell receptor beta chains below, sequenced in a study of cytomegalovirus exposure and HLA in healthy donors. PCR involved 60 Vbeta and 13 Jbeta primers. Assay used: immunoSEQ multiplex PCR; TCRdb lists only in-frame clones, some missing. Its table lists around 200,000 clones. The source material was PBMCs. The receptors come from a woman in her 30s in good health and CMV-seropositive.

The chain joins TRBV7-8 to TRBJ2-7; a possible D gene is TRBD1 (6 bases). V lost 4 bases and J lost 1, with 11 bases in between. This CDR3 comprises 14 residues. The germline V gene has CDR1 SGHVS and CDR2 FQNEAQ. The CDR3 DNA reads TGTGCCAGCAGCTACCGGACAGCATCCTACGAGCAGTACTTC. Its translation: CASSYRTASYEQYF.

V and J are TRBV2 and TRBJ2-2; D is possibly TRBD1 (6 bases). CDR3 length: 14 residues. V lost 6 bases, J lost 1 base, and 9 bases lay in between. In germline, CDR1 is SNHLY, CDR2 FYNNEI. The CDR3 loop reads CASRMDRNTGELFF. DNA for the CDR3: TGTGCCAGCAGGATGGACAGGAACACCGGGGAGCTGTTTTTT.

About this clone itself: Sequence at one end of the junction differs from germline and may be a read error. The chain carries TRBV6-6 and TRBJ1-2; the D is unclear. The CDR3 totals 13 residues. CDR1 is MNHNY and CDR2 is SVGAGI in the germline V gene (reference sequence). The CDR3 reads CASRYTSNEAVAF. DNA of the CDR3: TGTGCCAGCAGATATACTTCGAATGAGGCTGTGGCCTTC.

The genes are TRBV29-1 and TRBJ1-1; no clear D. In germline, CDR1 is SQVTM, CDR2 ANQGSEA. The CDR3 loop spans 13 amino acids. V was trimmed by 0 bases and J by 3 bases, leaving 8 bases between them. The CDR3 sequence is CSVEDQLDTEAFF. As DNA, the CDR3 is TGCAGCGTTGAAGATCAACTTGACACTGAAGCTTTCTTT.

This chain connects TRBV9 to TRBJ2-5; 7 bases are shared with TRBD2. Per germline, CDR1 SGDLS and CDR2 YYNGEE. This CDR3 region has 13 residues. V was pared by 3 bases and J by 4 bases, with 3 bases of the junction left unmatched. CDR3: CASSGGEGETQYF. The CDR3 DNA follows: TGTGCCAGCAGCGGAGGGGAGGGAGAGACCCAGTACTTC.

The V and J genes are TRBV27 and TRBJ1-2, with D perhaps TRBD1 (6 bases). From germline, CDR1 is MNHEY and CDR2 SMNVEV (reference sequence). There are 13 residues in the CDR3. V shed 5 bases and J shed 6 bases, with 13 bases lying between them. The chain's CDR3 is CASSPSDSHGYTF. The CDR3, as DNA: TGTGCCAGCAGTCCGTCGGACAGCCATGGCTACACCTTC.

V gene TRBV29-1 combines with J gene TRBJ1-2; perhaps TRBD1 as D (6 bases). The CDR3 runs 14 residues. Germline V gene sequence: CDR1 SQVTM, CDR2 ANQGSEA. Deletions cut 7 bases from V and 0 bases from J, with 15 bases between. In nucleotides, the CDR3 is TGCAGCGCCGAAGACACAGGGTCTAACTATGGCTACACCTTC. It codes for CSAEDTGSNYGYTF. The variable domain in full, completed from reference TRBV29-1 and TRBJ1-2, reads SAVISQKPSRDICQRGTSLTIQCQVDSQVTMMFWYRQQPGQSLTLIATANQGSEATYESGFVIDKFPISRPNLTFSTLTVSNMSPEDSSIYLCSAEDTGSNYGYTFGSGTRLTVV.

In DNA, the CDR3 is TGTGCCAGCAGCTTGGGGGGGGCTCTATCTTACGAGCAGTACTTC. Protein: CASSLGGALSYEQYF. This chain uses TRBV7-2 with TRBJ2-7; D may be TRBD2 (7 bases). Germline-derived CDR1 and CDR2 are SGHTA and FQGNSA. With 3 bases removed from V and 4 bases from J, the gap between germline ends came to 16 bases. This CDR3 has 15 amino acids.

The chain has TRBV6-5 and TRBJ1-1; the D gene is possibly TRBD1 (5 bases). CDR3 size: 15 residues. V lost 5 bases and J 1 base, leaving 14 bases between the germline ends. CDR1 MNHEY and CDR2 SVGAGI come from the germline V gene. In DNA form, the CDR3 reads TGTGCCAGCAGTCCAGCAGGACACTGGAACACTGAAGCTTTCTTT. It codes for CASSPAGHWNTEAFF.

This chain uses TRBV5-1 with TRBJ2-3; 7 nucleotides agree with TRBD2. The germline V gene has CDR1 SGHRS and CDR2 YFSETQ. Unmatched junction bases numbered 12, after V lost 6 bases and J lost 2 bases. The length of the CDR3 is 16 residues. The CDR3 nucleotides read TGCGCCAGCACTAGCGGTCGTACTCCTACCACAGATACGCAGTATTTT. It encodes CASTSGRTPTTDTQYF.

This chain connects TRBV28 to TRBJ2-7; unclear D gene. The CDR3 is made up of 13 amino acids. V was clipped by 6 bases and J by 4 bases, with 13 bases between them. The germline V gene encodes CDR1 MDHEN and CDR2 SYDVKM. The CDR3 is CASRRMAVYEQYF. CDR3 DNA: TGTGCCAGCAGGCGTATGGCGGTGTACGAGCAGTACTTC.

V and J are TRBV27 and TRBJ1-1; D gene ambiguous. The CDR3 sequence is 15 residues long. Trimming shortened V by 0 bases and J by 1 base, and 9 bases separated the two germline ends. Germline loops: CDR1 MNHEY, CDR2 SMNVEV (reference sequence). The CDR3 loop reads CASSLSPIQNTEAFF. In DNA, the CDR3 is TGTGCCAGCAGTTTATCCCCGATACAGAACACTGAAGCTTTCTTT.

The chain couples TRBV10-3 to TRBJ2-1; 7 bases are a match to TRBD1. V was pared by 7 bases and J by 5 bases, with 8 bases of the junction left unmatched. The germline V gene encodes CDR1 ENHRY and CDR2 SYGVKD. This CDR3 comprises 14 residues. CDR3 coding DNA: TGTGCCATCACCGCTCGGGACAGAAACAATGAGCAGTTCTTC. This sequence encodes CAITARDRNNEQFF.

CDR3 bases: TGTGCCAGCAGCCAATTATCTCCGGGACTAGCGGGGGAGTGGGACCGAAAAAACATTCAGTACTTC. Translation gives CASSQLSPGLAGEWDRKNIQYF. This sequence joins TRBV4-2 and TRBJ2-4, with TRBD2 identical over 14 bases. Germline loops: CDR1 LGHNA, CDR2 YNFKEQ. V was clipped by 2 bases and J by 4 bases; unmatched bases: 19. The CDR3 extends over 22 amino acids.

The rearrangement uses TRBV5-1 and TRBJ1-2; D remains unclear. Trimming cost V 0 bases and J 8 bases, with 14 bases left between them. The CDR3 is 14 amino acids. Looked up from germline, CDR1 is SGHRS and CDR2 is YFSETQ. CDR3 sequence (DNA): TGCGCCAGCAGCTTGGCCGCTGACATCGTGGGCTACACCTTC. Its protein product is CASSLAADIVGYTF.

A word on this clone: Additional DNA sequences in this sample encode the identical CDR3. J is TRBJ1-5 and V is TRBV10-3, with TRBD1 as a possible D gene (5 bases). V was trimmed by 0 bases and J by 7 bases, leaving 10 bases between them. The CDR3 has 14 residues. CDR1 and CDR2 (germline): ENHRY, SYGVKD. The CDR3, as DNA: TGTGCCATCAGTGAGTCGACCGGGGGGCAGCCCCAGCATTTT. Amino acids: CAISESTGGQPQHF.

The CDR3 nucleotides read TGTGCTAGTGGTTTGGAGCCGGGCACTGAAGCTTTCTTT. This translates into CASGLEPGTEAFF. The chain is built from TRBV12-5 and TRBJ1-1; D is unresolved. V lost 1 base, J lost 4 bases, and 7 bases lay in between. This CDR3 is 13 amino acids long. Germline CDR1 reads LGHNT; CDR2 reads FRNRAP.

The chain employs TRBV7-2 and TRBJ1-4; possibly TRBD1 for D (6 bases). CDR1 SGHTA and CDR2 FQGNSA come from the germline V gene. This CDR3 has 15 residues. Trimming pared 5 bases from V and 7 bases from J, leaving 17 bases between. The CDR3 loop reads CASSTTGSLGEKLFF. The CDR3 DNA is TGTGCCAGCAGCACAACAGGGAGTCTAGGTGAAAAACTGTTTTTT. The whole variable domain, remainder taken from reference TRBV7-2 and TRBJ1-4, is GAGVSQSPSNKVTEKGKDVELRCDPISGHTALYWYRQSLGQGLEFLIYFQGNSAPDKSGLPSDRFSAERTGGSVSTLTIQRTQQEDSAVYLCASSTTGSLGEKLFFGSGTQLSVL.

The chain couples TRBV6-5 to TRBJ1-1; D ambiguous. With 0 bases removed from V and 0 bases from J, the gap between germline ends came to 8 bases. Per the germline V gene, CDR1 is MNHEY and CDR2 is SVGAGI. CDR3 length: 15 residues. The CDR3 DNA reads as TGTGCCAGCAGTTACTCGTCCCAGATGAACACTGAAGCTTTCTTT. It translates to CASSYSSQMNTEAFF.

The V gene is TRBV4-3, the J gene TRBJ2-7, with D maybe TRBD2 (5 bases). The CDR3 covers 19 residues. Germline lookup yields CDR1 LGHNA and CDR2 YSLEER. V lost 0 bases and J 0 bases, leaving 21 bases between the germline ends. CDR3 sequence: CASSQDPKLNGLSSYEQYF. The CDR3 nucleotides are TGCGCCAGCAGCCAAGATCCCAAGTTGAACGGACTGAGCTCCTACGAGCAGTACTTC.

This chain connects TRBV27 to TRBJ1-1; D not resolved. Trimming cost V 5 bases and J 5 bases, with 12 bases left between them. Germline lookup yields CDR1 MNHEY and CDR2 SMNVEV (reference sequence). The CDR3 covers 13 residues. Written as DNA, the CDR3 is TGTGCCAGCAGTCCTGGAGGATCGACTGAAGCTTTCTTT. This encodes CASSPGGSTEAFF.

CDR3 nucleotides: TGTGCCACCAGCCCAGGACAGGGGGTTTTGGGCGAGCAGTACTTC. Residues: CATSPGQGVLGEQYF. The rearrangement uses TRBV15 and TRBJ2-7; 10 bases are shared with TRBD1. Trimming at V came to 5 bases and at J to 6 bases, leaving 10 bases not matched to a gene. The CDR3 extends over 15 amino acids. Germline CDR1 is LNHNV and CDR2 is YYDKDF (reference sequence).

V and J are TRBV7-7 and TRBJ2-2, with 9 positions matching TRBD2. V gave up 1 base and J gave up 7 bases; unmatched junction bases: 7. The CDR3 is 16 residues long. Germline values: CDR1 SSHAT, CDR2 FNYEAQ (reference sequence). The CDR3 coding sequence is TGTGCCAGCAGCTTAGATCGCGGGGGGGTCGACGGGGAGCTGTTTTTT. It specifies CASSLDRGGVDGELFF.

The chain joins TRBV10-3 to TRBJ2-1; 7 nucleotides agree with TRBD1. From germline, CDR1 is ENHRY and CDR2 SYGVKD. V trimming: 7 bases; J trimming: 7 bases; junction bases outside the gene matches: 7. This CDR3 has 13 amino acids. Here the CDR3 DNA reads TGTGCCATCACCGACGACAGGGAGAATGAGCAGTTCTTC. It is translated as CAITDDRENEQFF.